This T cell receptor beta chain stems from a study of yellow fever vaccine responses in identical twins (dated by TCRdb to between 2017 and 2018). The study in broad terms: In the study, vaccine-responding T cell clones were precisely tracked in identical twins.

A note on this clonotype: What antigen it recognizes has not been identified. The record has no base qualities; no much larger clone is one base away.

The library came from RT-PCR. Sequencing was performed on an Illumina HiSeq 2500. The public reads were reanalyzed by TCRdb: fastp trimming at Q25, MiXCR alignment, in-frame beta chains only. Every CDR3 protein is listed once, alongside the most common genes and DNA of its rows. The sample table contains roughly 5,700 distinct CDR3 sequences; only one count was recorded for 65% to 85% of them. The top ten hold roughly 2.5% of the sample. Measured from the cysteine to the phenylalanine, the CDR3 is 16 residues long. Left in the record is the CDR3 DNA by itself, 48 bases read in frame from the first base. After removal of 1 base from V and 3 bases from J, the junction retains 6 bases not matched to a gene. For CDR1 and CDR2, the germline V gene lists SGHTA and FQGTGA. Overall study results and their limits: The authors reported that the T cell response to vaccination in identical twins appeared partly convergent and partly personalized.

Sequenced here: T cells from blood (PBMCs), unsorted or a sorted subset (not recorded which), sampled before or after yellow fever vaccination (not recorded which). This sequence was found in a woman younger than 30 who received the yellow fever vaccine. Donor details come from another sample of the same person, matched by shared clones. This chain is built from TRBV7-3 and TRBJ2-5; the central 9 bases match TRBD1. The nucleotides are TGTGCCAGCAGCTTAATCTCCGGGACAGGGAAAGAGACCCAGTACTTC. Translated, this is CASSLISGTGKETQYF. Outside the CDR3, residues come from the reference TRBV7-3 and TRBJ2-5 proteins, so the full variable domain is: GAGVSQTPSNKVTEKGKYVELRCDPISGHTALYWYRQSLGQGPEFLIYFQGTGAADDSGLPNDRFFAVRPEGSVSTLKIQRTERGDSAVYLCASSLISGTGKETQYFGPGTRLLVL.